Presented here are 28 T cell receptor beta chains from one specimen sequenced in a study of human T cells and chemical hapten exposure. Time point here: patch test 2, 6 weeks after DPC sensitization. This sample's treatment: therapeutic diphenylcyclopropenone sensitization with weekly scalp DPC. TCRdb recomputed calls from the RACE reads with MiXCR, one row per CDR3 protein. This sample has about 400,000 distinct CDR3 sequences, with about 6% found just once. Sequenced here: whole blood, sampled in connection with sensitization to the hapten diphenylcyclopropenone (DPC). Source of these receptors: a young woman with alopecia areata. Some clones in this sample may be carry-over from other donors' samples.

This clonotype has more than one count but fewer than ten. This chain joins TRBV10-3 and TRBJ2-3; no reliable D call. Trimming shortened V by 4 bases and J by 0 bases, and 14 bases separated the two germline ends. Germline assignment: CDR1 ENHRY and CDR2 SYGVKD. The CDR3 is 16 residues long. The CDR3 is CAISGQTGTSTDTQYF. In DNA form, the CDR3 reads TGTGCCATCAGTGGGCAGACCGGTACTAGCACAGATACGCAGTATTTT.

This clonotype was picked up many times. J is TRBJ1-1 and V is TRBV15, with D perhaps TRBD1 (6 bases). CDR1 is LNHNV and CDR2 is YYDKDF in the germline V gene (reference sequence). V was shortened by 4 bases and J by 4 bases, with 19 bases between the two germline ends. The CDR3 runs 16 residues. This CDR3 is CATSKSFNTGFTEAFF. Here the CDR3 DNA reads TGTGCCACCAGCAAATCCTTTAATACAGGGTTCACTGAAGCTTTCTTT.

This clonotype has just a few counts. CDR3: CASSPMWDTDTQYF. The CDR3, as DNA: TGTGCCAGCTCACCTATGTGGGACACAGATACGCAGTATTTT. The J gene is TRBJ2-3, the V gene TRBV18; D remains ambiguous. Germline V gives CDR1 KGHSH, CDR2 LQKENI. Trimming removed 3 bases from V and 2 bases from J, with 9 bases in between. This CDR3 comprises 14 residues.

The V gene is TRBV6-5, the J gene TRBJ1-6, with D perhaps matching TRBD1 (6 bases). This CDR3 spans 14 amino acids. CDR1 is MNHEY and CDR2 is SVGAGI in the germline V gene. Deletions cut 6 bases from V and 9 bases from J, with 15 bases between. The CDR3 region has the DNA TGTGCCAGCAGCCGGACAGATATATTTTCACCCCTCCACTTT. Encoded protein: CASSRTDIFSPLHF.

This clonotype has ten or more counts. The chain uses TRBV7-2 and TRBJ2-1; TRBD2 matches at 12 bases. Germline V gene data show CDR1 as SGHTA and CDR2 as FQGNSA. The CDR3 contains 17 residues. With 4 bases clipped from V and 7 bases from J, the junction kept 11 bases outside the gene matches. The CDR3 sequence: CASSSASSGGALNEQFF. The CDR3 DNA reads TGTGCCAGCAGCTCGGCCTCTAGCGGGGGGGCGCTAAATGAGCAGTTCTTC. The whole variable domain, remainder taken from reference TRBV7-2 and TRBJ2-1, is GAGVSQSPSNKVTEKGKDVELRCDPISGHTALYWYRQSLGQGLEFLIYFQGNSAPDKSGLPSDRFSAERTGGSVSTLTIQRTQQEDSAVYLCASSSASSGGALNEQFFGPGTRLTVL.

In this sample, this clonotype turned up many times. The gene calls are TRBV5-1 and TRBJ2-3; 7 bases align to TRBD1. Germline CDR1 is SGHRS and CDR2 is YFSETQ. There are 13 residues in the CDR3. V was pared by 2 bases and J by 9 bases, with 6 bases of the junction left unmatched. The CDR3 coding sequence is TGCGCCAGCAGCTTCCAAACAGGGGACACGCAGTATTTT. Translated: CASSFQTGDTQYF. Full variable domain (remainder filled in from reference TRBV5-1 and TRBJ2-3): KAGVTQTPRYLIKTRGQQVTLSCSPISGHRSVSWYQQTPGQGLQFLFEYFSETQRNKGNFPGRFSGRQFSNSRSEMNVSTLELGDSALYLCASSFQTGDTQYFGPGTRLTVL.

This clonotype was detected ten times or more. This chain uses TRBV4-3 with TRBJ2-1, with TRBD2 matching over 14 bases. CDR3 size: 18 residues. J was trimmed by 8 bases and V by 2 bases; bases with no gene match: 11. Germline loops: CDR1 LGHNA, CDR2 YSLEER. CDR3 residues: CASSQLGTSGGPRDEQFF. CDR3 bases: TGCGCCAGCAGCCAACTCGGGACTAGCGGGGGCCCCAGGGATGAGCAGTTCTTC.

The table lists this clonotype with a few counts. V is TRBV7-2 and J is TRBJ2-3, with D perhaps matching TRBD1 (5 bases). The CDR3 runs to 14 residues. Trimming removed 5 bases from V and 0 bases from J, with 9 bases in between. CDR1 and CDR2 from the germline V gene are SGHTA and FQGNSA. CDR3 in amino acids: CASSLQVSTDTQYF. In DNA, the CDR3 is TGTGCCAGCAGCCTACAGGTTAGCACAGATACGCAGTATTTT.

This clonotype was observed at least ten times. This rearrangement joins TRBV2 to TRBJ2-1, with unresolved D. The V end lost 6 bases, the J end lost 8 bases, and 14 bases lay between the germline ends. The CDR3 has 13 residues. Per germline, CDR1 SNHLY and CDR2 FYNNEI. This CDR3 reads CASSPDLRDEQFF. In DNA, the CDR3 is TGTGCCAGCAGCCCGGACCTCCGAGATGAGCAGTTCTTC.

This chain joins TRBV6-6 and TRBJ2-3; D possibly corresponds to TRBD2 (7 bases). From germline, CDR1 is MNHNY and CDR2 SVGAGI (reference sequence). Between the trimmed V and J ends, which lost 2 bases and 5 bases, there was a span of 11 bases. This CDR3 region has 14 residues. In nucleotides, the CDR3 is TGTGCCAGCAGTTACGGGGGGGGCCTAGATACGCAGTATTTT. Translation: CASSYGGGLDTQYF.

In its sample, this clonotype was seen a few times. The chain couples TRBV7-2 to TRBJ2-5; 8 nucleotides align to TRBD1. The CDR3 loop spans 16 amino acids. Germline CDR1 reads SGHTA; CDR2 reads FQGNSA. Germline trimming cut 4 bases from V and 0 bases from J; bases unmatched to any gene: 7. CDR3 in DNA: TGTGCCAGCAGCTCACTTACAGGGGGGTACCAAGAGACCCAGTACTTC. Protein product: CASSSLTGGYQETQYF.

J is TRBJ1-1 and V is TRBV7-2; no definite D call. V was cut by 5 bases and J by 5 bases, with 24 bases left in between. Per the germline V gene, CDR1 is SGHTA and CDR2 is FQGNSA. This CDR3 region has 17 residues. CDR3 bases: TGTGCCAGCAGCCCGAGACCCCTTTACGGAGGGCGGACTGAAGCTTTCTTT. Amino acids: CASSPRPLYGGRTEAFF. Full variable domain (missing parts from reference TRBV7-2 and TRBJ1-1): GAGVSQSPSNKVTEKGKDVELRCDPISGHTALYWYRQSLGQGLEFLIYFQGNSAPDKSGLPSDRFSAERTGGSVSTLTIQRTQQEDSAVYLCASSPRPLYGGRTEAFFGQGTRLTVV.

Remarks on this clonotype: A single base separates this from a much larger clone, so it may be a read error. CDR3: CATSGLTNTEAIF. CDR3 nucleotide sequence: TGTGCCACCAGTGGCCTCACGAACACTGAAGCTATCTTT. The J gene is TRBJ1-1, the V gene TRBV24-1; D not certain. CDR1 and CDR2 (germline): KGHDR, SFDVKD. The CDR3 is made up of 13 amino acids.

The gene calls are TRBV7-9 and TRBJ1-1; 8 bases are shared with TRBD1. The CDR3 runs 16 residues. Trimming removed 0 bases from V and 0 bases from J; junction bases left unmatched: 3. Germline V gives CDR1 SEHNR, CDR2 FQNEAQ (reference sequence). This CDR3 is CASSLAQGGLNTEAFF. DNA of the CDR3: TGTGCCAGCAGCTTAGCACAGGGGGGACTGAACACTGAAGCTTTCTTT.

This clonotype was counted only a few times. V usage is TRBV5-1 and J usage is TRBJ1-3; D remains unclear. The CDR3 runs 15 residues. The germline V gene encodes CDR1 SGHRS and CDR2 YFSETQ. With 0 bases removed from V and 0 bases from J, the gap between germline ends came to 7 bases. Here the CDR3 reads CASSLGTNSGNTIYF. CDR3 nucleotide sequence: TGCGCCAGCAGCTTGGGCACCAACTCTGGAAACACCATATATTTT.

The sample holds a few counts of this clonotype. The V gene is TRBV11-1, the J gene TRBJ2-5; D not resolved. The CDR3 has 16 amino acids. Trimming cost V 5 bases and J 1 base, with 17 bases left between them. Germline CDR1 is SGHAT and CDR2 is FQDESV (reference sequence). The CDR3 DNA reads as TGTGCCAGCAGCCCGAGGTGGGGTTCTGCCCAAGAGACCCAGTACTTC. This sequence encodes CASSPRWGSAQETQYF.

In its sample, this clonotype was seen many times. This chain connects TRBV9 to TRBJ1-1; 7 bases align to TRBD1. Looked up from germline, CDR1 is SGDLS and CDR2 is YYNGEE. This CDR3 spans 13 amino acids. The V and J ends lost 3 bases and 7 bases, in that order; junction bases with no gene match: 6. The CDR3 DNA reads TGTGCCAGCAGCGCATTCACAGGGGATGAAGCTTTCTTT. Translating gives CASSAFTGDEAFF.

This clonotype has just a few counts. The chain recombines TRBV6-2 or TRBV6-3 with TRBJ2-7, with D possibly matching TRBD2 (6 bases). Trimming shortened V by 4 bases and J by 1 base, and 14 bases separated the two germline ends. Germline V gene data show CDR1 as MNHEY and CDR2 as SVGEGT. This CDR3 spans 15 amino acids. The CDR3 DNA sequence: TGTGCCAGCAGTTTGCAGGAGGAGGGTTCCTACGAGCAGTACTTC. Residues: CASSLQEEGSYEQYF.

This clonotype has ten or more counts. V gene TRBV7-2 combines with J gene TRBJ1-1; D remains unclear. The CDR3 consists of 14 residues. Deletions cut 1 base from V and 5 bases from J, with 11 bases between. Germline assignment: CDR1 SGHTA and CDR2 FQGNSA. The CDR3, as DNA: TGTGCCAGCAGCTTAGAGGGTCGCGCTACTGAAGCTTTCTTT. It encodes CASSLEGRATEAFF.

In this sample, this clonotype turned up many times. The J gene is TRBJ1-2, the V gene TRBV24-1, with D hard to call. This CDR3 is built from 12 residues. Trimming took off 5 bases at V and 2 bases at J, with 5 bases between the two ends. Per germline, CDR1 KGHDR and CDR2 SFDVKD. For the CDR3, the DNA is TGTGCCACCAGTGCAGAGAACTATGGCTACACCTTC. Its translation is CATSAENYGYTF.

V usage is TRBV7-9 and J usage is TRBJ2-2; a weak D match, TRBD1 (6 bases). V lost 5 bases and J lost 6, with 22 bases in between. The CDR3 spans 17 residues. Germline V CDR1 and CDR2: SEHNR, FQNEAQ (reference sequence). CDR3 amino acids: CASSRRSRGSGAGELFF. The CDR3 DNA reads TGTGCCAGCAGCCGCCGCTCCAGGGGATCAGGGGCCGGGGAGCTGTTTTTT.

The table lists this clonotype with a count of one. J is TRBJ2-5 and V is TRBV7-9; possible D gene TRBD1, 6 bases. The CDR3 runs to 18 residues. V was clipped by 4 bases and J by 4 bases, with 25 bases between them. Germline CDR1 and CDR2: SEHNR and FQNEAQ (reference sequence). The CDR3 sequence is CASSSGAFQGPRGETQYF. The CDR3 DNA reads TGTGCCAGCAGCTCAGGGGCATTCCAGGGGCCGCGAGGAGAGACCCAGTACTTC. Filled out from reference TRBV7-9 and TRBJ2-5, the complete variable domain reads DTGVSQNPRHKITKRGQNVTFRCDPISEHNRLYWYRQTLGQGPEFLTYFQNEAQLEKSRLLSDRFSAERPKGSFSTLEIQRTEQGDSAMYLCASSSGAFQGPRGETQYFGPGTRLLVL.

This clonotype was counted ten times or more. The CDR3 bases are TGTGCCAGCAGCTTAGTTGGACAGGGTGACTATGGCTACACCTTC. Translating gives CASSLVGQGDYGYTF. V is TRBV7-2 and J is TRBJ1-2; 8 nucleotides agree with TRBD1. CDR1 and CDR2 (germline): SGHTA, FQGNSA. J gave up 3 bases and V 1 base, and 4 bases lay outside the gene matches. There are 15 residues in the CDR3. The variable domain in full, with the rest retrieved from reference TRBV7-2 and TRBJ1-2, is GAGVSQSPSNKVTEKGKDVELRCDPISGHTALYWYRQSLGQGLEFLIYFQGNSAPDKSGLPSDRFSAERTGGSVSTLTIQRTQQEDSAVYLCASSLVGQGDYGYTFGSGTRLTVV.

This clonotype was counted ten times or more. The rearrangement links TRBV9 to TRBJ1-6, with D perhaps TRBD1 (5 bases). Between the trimmed V and J ends, which lost 0 bases and 9 bases, there was a span of 13 bases. Germline-derived CDR1 and CDR2 are SGDLS and YYNGEE. The CDR3 is 15 amino acids. DNA of the CDR3: TGTGCCAGCAGCGTAGGGGGACGGGAGGGTTCACCCCTCCACTTT. It translates to CASSVGGREGSPLHF.

In its sample, this clonotype was seen many times. This rearrangement joins TRBV6-2 or TRBV6-3 to TRBJ1-6; 8 bases align to TRBD1. Germline CDR1 MNHEY, CDR2 SVGEGT. Trimming at V came to 6 bases and at J to 7 bases, leaving 8 bases not matched to a gene. The CDR3 totals 15 residues. CDR3 residues: CASRSRQGRNSPLHF. Written as DNA, the CDR3 is TGTGCCAGCAGAAGCCGACAGGGGAGGAATTCACCCCTCCACTTT.

There are a few counts of this clonotype. J is TRBJ1-3 and V is TRBV5-1; D not certain. CDR3 length: 15 amino acids. The V end lost 0 bases, the J end lost 7 bases, and 14 bases lay between the germline ends. Germline V gene lookup returns CDR1 SGHRS and CDR2 YFSETQ. This CDR3 reads CASSLGSQGVNTIYF. DNA of the CDR3: TGCGCCAGCAGCTTGGGTTCCCAAGGAGTCAACACCATATATTTT.

This clonotype has a handful of counts. The chain joins TRBV6-5 to TRBJ2-3, with 11 bases matching TRBD2. V was clipped by 7 bases and J by 4 bases; unmatched bases: 7. The CDR3 sequence is 15 residues long. Germline V gives CDR1 MNHEY, CDR2 SVGAGI. CDR3 sequence (DNA): TGTGCCAGCACAGCTAGCGGGGGGCCCTCAGATACGCAGTATTTT. Its protein is CASTASGGPSDTQYF.

The table lists this clonotype with many counts. J is TRBJ2-5 and V is TRBV11-2; D not resolved. CDR3 length: 14 amino acids. Germline CDR1 SGHAT, CDR2 FQNNGV. V dropped 5 bases and J dropped 2 bases, with 12 bases sitting between them. This chain's CDR3 is CASSPTGLQETQYF. The CDR3 nucleotides are TGTGCCAGCAGCCCCACCGGGTTACAAGAGACCCAGTACTTC.